One sample yielded the 21 T cell receptor beta chains listed below, sequenced in a study of blood T cell repertoires in COVID-19. The table came from immunoSEQ multiplex PCR; TCRdb's copy has only in-frame clones and leaves some out. The repertoire has some 230,000 clones, roughly 80% of them found once; the top ten carry 7.4%. Sequenced sample: peripheral blood. The receptors derive from a woman in her fifties or sixties with acute or convalescent COVID-19.

The gene calls are TRBV27 and TRBJ2-3; a weak D match, TRBD2 (7 bases). Germline lookup yields CDR1 MNHEY and CDR2 SMNVEV (reference sequence). V lost 5 bases and J lost 2, with 20 bases in between. The CDR3 sequence is 17 residues long. DNA for the CDR3: TGTGCCAGCAGTCCCACCTATGGGCGGGGGCACACAGATACGCAGTATTTT. Translation gives CASSPTYGRGHTDTQYF.

This chain links TRBV15 with TRBJ1-1; D uncertain. The germline V gene encodes CDR1 LNHNV and CDR2 YYDKDF (reference sequence). CDR3 length equals 16 residues. Trimming pared 0 bases from V and 3 bases from J, leaving 14 bases between. This CDR3 reads CATSRDFGRADTEAFF. The CDR3 DNA is TGTGCCACCAGCAGAGACTTTGGGCGGGCCGACACTGAAGCTTTCTTT.

V usage is TRBV6-6 and J usage is TRBJ2-7; 10 bases align to TRBD1. V shed 2 bases and J 3 bases; nucleotides not matched to a gene: 4. CDR1 is MNHNY and CDR2 is SVGAGI in the germline V gene (reference sequence). CDR3 length: 15 amino acids. This CDR3 is CASSYRDRGFYEQYF. The CDR3, as DNA: TGTGCCAGCAGTTACCGGGACAGGGGCTTCTACGAGCAGTACTTC.

The chain has TRBV6-2 or TRBV6-3 and TRBJ2-7; tentatively, D is TRBD1 (5 bases). V was shortened by 5 bases and J by 2 bases, with 13 bases between the two germline ends. In germline, CDR1 is MNHEY, CDR2 SVGEGT. CDR3 length: 14 amino acids. The CDR3 sequence is CASSDQGGAYEQYF. The CDR3 nucleotides are TGTGCCAGCAGTGACCAGGGTGGCGCCTACGAGCAGTACTTC.

This clone was seen a few times. This chain uses TRBV27 with TRBJ1-6; D may be TRBD1 (6 bases). Trimming pared 4 bases from V and 6 bases from J, leaving 10 bases between. The V gene's germline CDR1 is MNHEY and CDR2 SMNVEV (reference sequence). The CDR3 is 14 amino acids. The CDR3 reads CASSSRTVNSPLHF. CDR3 in DNA: TGTGCCAGCAGTTCTAGGACAGTTAATTCACCCCTCCACTTT.

Points on this clone: The same CDR3 can be traced to other DNA sequences in this sample. The CDR3: CASSQDREQPQHF. The CDR3 DNA reads as TGTGCCAGCAGCCAAGATAGGGAGCAGCCCCAGCATTTT. V and J are TRBV3-1 (or the pseudogene TRBV3-2) and TRBJ1-5; D not resolved. The CDR3 is 13 amino acids. V lost 0 bases, J lost 7 bases, and 7 bases lay in between. Germline CDR1 and CDR2: LGHDT and YNNKEL (reference sequence).

This chain uses TRBV6-6 with TRBJ1-1; D is perhaps TRBD1 (6 bases). This CDR3 has 13 residues. V lost 8 bases, J lost 7 bases, and 17 bases lay in between. The V gene's germline CDR1 is MNHNY and CDR2 SVGAGI (reference sequence). The CDR3: CASSSGGGYEAFF. In DNA form, the CDR3 reads TGTGCCAGCTCCTCAGGTGGGGGCTATGAAGCTTTCTTT.

V and J are TRBV4-1 and TRBJ2-1; 11 bases agree with TRBD2. Germline CDR1 reads MGHRA; CDR2 reads YSYEKL. The ends lost 6 bases at V and 7 bases at J; junction bases unmatched: 8. The CDR3 is 15 amino acids. The CDR3 bases are TGCGCCAGCAGTTCAACTAGCGGGAGAAGGAATGAGCAGTTCTTC. Translating gives CASSSTSGRRNEQFF.

Comments on this clone: The sample has other DNA sequences that encode this CDR3 too. The V call is TRBV3-1 (or the pseudogene TRBV3-2), the J call TRBJ1-1; 9 bases align to TRBD1. J lost 4 bases, V lost 4 bases, and 4 bases had no gene match. The CDR3 is 14 residues long. In germline, CDR1 is LGHDT, CDR2 YNNKEL (reference sequence). This CDR3 is CASSLGQGRTEAFF. The CDR3 DNA is TGTGCCAGCAGCCTTGGACAGGGGCGCACTGAAGCTTTCTTT.

Notes on this clone: A junction end diverges from the germline sequence, so it may reflect a read error. V is TRBV5-1 and J is TRBJ1-2; TRBD1 aligns across 9 bases. Germline CDR1 SGHRS, CDR2 YFSETQ. This CDR3 has 16 residues. The CDR3 nucleotides are TGCGCCAGCCGCTTAAGGACAGGGGAGTTAAGCTATGGCTACACCTTC. Residues: CASRLRTGELSYGYTF.

This clone appeared a few times. The rearrangement uses TRBV10-3 and TRBJ1-2; tentatively, D is TRBD1 (6 bases). Trimming cost V 6 bases and J 4 bases, with 15 bases left between them. The CDR3 has 14 residues. Germline lookup yields CDR1 ENHRY and CDR2 SYGVKD. CDR3 bases: TGTGCCATCAGGCCCGATAGGACAGTCTATGGCTACACCTTC. As protein: CAIRPDRTVYGYTF.

This clone occurred a few times. The chain carries TRBV19 and TRBJ2-1; 11 bases line up with TRBD2. CDR1 and CDR2 from the germline V gene are LNHDA and SQIVND (reference sequence). Trimming at V came to 6 bases and at J to 4 bases, leaving 8 bases not matched to a gene. The CDR3 has 16 residues. DNA for the CDR3: TGTGCCAGTAGCACGAAAACTAGCGGGGGTTACAATGAGCAGTTCTTC. Translated, it gives CASSTKTSGGYNEQFF.

DNA of the CDR3: TGTGCCAGCAGCTTATCCGGGGACATGGACTACGAGCAGTACTTC. This encodes CASSLSGDMDYEQYF. The chain recombines TRBV9 with TRBJ2-7, with D possibly matching TRBD1 (6 bases). Trimming removed 4 bases at V and 3 bases at J, with 17 bases between. Germline V lookup: CDR1 SGDLS, CDR2 YYNGEE. The CDR3 loop spans 15 amino acids. Supplemented by reference TRBV9 and TRBJ2-7, the full variable domain reads DSGVTQTPKHLITATGQRVTLRCSPRSGDLSVYWYQQSLDQGLQFLIQYYNGEERAKGNILERFSAQQFPDLHSELNLSSLELGDSALYFCASSLSGDMDYEQYFGPGTRLTVT.

This chain uses TRBV5-6 with TRBJ2-5, with D maybe TRBD1 (6 bases). CDR1 is SGHDT, CDR2 YYEEEE, per germline. The CDR3 covers 15 residues. The germline V and J ends were trimmed by 4 bases and 0 bases, with 13 bases remaining between them. The CDR3 is CASSAGQMYQETQYF. The DNA for the CDR3 is TGTGCCAGCAGCGCCGGACAGATGTACCAAGAGACCCAGTACTTC.

The chain carries TRBV4-2 and TRBJ1-6; D not certain. The germline V gene has CDR1 LGHNA and CDR2 YNFKEQ. The V end lost 0 bases, the J end lost 7 bases, and 13 bases lay between the germline ends. This CDR3 has 16 residues. The CDR3 protein is CASSQDRNSNNSPLHF. For the CDR3, the DNA is TGTGCCAGCAGCCAAGATCGGAACAGCAACAATTCACCCCTCCACTTT.

This chain joins TRBV2 and TRBJ1-3; no reliable D call. The V and J ends lost 6 bases and 0 bases respectively, with 9 bases between them. This CDR3 region has 14 residues. Per germline, CDR1 SNHLY and CDR2 FYNNEI. The CDR3 region is CASSEGASGNTIYF. CDR3 coding DNA: TGTGCCAGCAGCGAGGGTGCCTCTGGAAACACCATATATTTT. Filled out from reference TRBV2 and TRBJ1-3, the complete variable domain reads EPEVTQTPSHQVTQMGQEVILRCVPISNHLYFYWYRQILGQKVEFLVSFYNNEISEKSEIFDDQFSVERPDGSNFTLKIRSTKLEDSAMYFCASSEGASGNTIYFGEGSWLTVV.

This clone appeared a single time. This rearrangement joins TRBV28 to TRBJ1-5; 12 bases map to TRBD1. This CDR3 is 18 amino acids long. With 5 bases clipped from V and 6 bases from J, the junction kept 14 bases outside the gene matches. In germline, CDR1 is MDHEN, CDR2 SYDVKM. This CDR3 reads CASSRSGVGTGGTQPQHF. The CDR3 bases are TGTGCCAGCAGTCGGTCGGGGGTGGGGACAGGGGGCACTCAGCCCCAGCATTTT.

The CDR3 nucleotides are TGCGCCAGCAGCCAAGGGGACAGGGGGCGTCAGCCCCAGCATTTT. This gives the protein CASSQGDRGRQPQHF. V usage is TRBV4-1 and J usage is TRBJ1-5, with TRBD1 identical over 12 bases. The CDR3 loop spans 15 amino acids. CDR1 and CDR2 from the germline V gene are MGHRA and YSYEKL. After removal of 1 base from V and 6 bases from J, the junction contained 1 base not matched to a gene.

This clone has more than one count but fewer than ten. J is TRBJ2-2 and V is TRBV19; D is unresolved. This CDR3 spans 15 amino acids. V was pared by 8 bases and J by 1 base, with 14 bases between. The V gene's germline CDR1 is LNHDA and CDR2 SQIVND (reference sequence). The CDR3 DNA is TGTGCCAGTCGCCGGGTGGCTCAGAACACCGGGGAGCTGTTTTTT. It codes for CASRRVAQNTGELFF.

The chain is built from TRBV2 and TRBJ1-3, with D maybe TRBD1 (5 bases). The germline gives CDR1 SNHLY, CDR2 FYNNEI. Trimming removed 6 bases at V and 2 bases at J, with 11 bases between. CDR3 length equals 14 residues. The CDR3 reads CASSREAAGNTIYF. DNA of the CDR3: TGTGCCAGCAGCAGGGAGGCAGCTGGAAACACCATATATTTT.

The chain joins TRBV4-2 to TRBJ2-5; maybe TRBD1 (5 bases). V was clipped by 0 bases and J by 4 bases, with 9 bases between them. Germline V lookup: CDR1 LGHNA, CDR2 YNFKEQ. The CDR3 is made up of 14 amino acids. This chain's CDR3 is CASSQEGQGETQYF. The CDR3 nucleotides read TGTGCCAGCAGCCAAGAGGGCCAGGGAGAGACCCAGTACTTC.